This entry describes one T cell receptor (beta chain). Produced via immunoSEQ multiplex PCR; TCRdb's table is partial and in-frame only. The sample has roughly 70,000 clones; roughly 87% are singletons. This record comes from a study of blood T cell repertoires in COVID-19. The wider study: Samples came from the United States, Italy and Spain, spanning acute and convalescent COVID-19. Sample material is recorded as cDNA or gDNA derived from T cells, B-cell-depleted T cells, or PBMCs.

CDR1 and CDR2 from the germline V gene are SEHNR and FQNEAQ (reference sequence). Trimming cost V 8 bases and J 4 bases, with 21 bases left between them. The CDR3 sequence is 16 residues long. The chain has TRBV7-9 and TRBJ2-1; maybe TRBD2 (6 bases). The TCR originated in an elderly woman with acute or convalescent COVID-19. The sequenced sample was peripheral blood. Here the CDR3 reads CASSHPRAAGYNEQFF. In nucleotides, the CDR3 is TGTGCCAGCTCCCATCCCCGGGCAGCGGGTTACAATGAGCAGTTCTTC.